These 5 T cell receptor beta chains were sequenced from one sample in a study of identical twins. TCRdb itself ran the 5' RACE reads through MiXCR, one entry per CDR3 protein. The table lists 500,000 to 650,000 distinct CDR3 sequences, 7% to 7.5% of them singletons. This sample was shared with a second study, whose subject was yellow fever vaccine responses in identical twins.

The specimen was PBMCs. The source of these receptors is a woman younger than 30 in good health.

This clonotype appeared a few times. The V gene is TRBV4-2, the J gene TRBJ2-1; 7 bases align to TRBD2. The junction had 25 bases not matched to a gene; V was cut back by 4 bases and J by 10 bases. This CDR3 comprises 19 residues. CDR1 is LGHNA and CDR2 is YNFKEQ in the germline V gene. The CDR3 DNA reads TGTGCCAGCAGCCGCCACTTACCCGGATTTACAAGCGGGATTTGGGAGCAGTTCTTC. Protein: CASSRHLPGFTSGIWEQFF.

CDR3 DNA sequence: TGTGCCACCAGTGACCGACTGGCCCAGCCCCAGCATTTT. This codes for CATSDRLAQPQHF. This chain connects TRBV24-1 to TRBJ1-5; D is ambiguous. The CDR3 loop spans 13 amino acids. Trimming pared 4 bases from V and 7 bases from J, leaving 10 bases between. Germline V gene data show CDR1 as KGHDR and CDR2 as SFDVKD.

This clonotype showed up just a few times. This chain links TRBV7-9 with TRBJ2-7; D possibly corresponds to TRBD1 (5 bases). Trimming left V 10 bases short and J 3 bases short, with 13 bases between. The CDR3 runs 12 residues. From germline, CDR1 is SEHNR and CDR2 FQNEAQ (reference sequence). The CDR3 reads CATRDRYYEQYF. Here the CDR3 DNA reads TGTGCCACCCGTGACAGATACTACGAGCAGTACTTC.

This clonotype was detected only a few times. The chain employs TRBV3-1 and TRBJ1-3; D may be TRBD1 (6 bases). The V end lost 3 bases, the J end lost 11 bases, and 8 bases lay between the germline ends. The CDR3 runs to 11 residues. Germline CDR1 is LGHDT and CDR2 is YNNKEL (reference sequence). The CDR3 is CASSHGQPIYF. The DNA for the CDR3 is TGTGCCAGCAGCCATGGACAGCCCATATATTTT.

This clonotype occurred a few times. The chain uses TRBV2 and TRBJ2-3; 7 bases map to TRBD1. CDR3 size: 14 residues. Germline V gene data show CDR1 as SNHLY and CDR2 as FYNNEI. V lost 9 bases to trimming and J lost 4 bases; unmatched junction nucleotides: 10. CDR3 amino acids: CASPLTGLSDTQYF. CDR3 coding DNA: TGTGCCAGTCCCCTGACAGGGCTTTCAGATACGCAGTATTTT.